These 27 T cell receptor beta chains originate from one sample sequenced in a study of cytomegalovirus exposure and HLA in healthy donors (dated by TCRdb to 2016 to 2017). Receptor amplification or capture employed the immunoSEQ multiplex PCR assay. The multiplex PCR relied on a mix of 60 forward primers for TCR Vbeta segments and 13 reverse primers for TCR Jbeta segments. Here the immuneACCESS table is served through TCRdb, limited to in-frame sequences with V and J called. Missing clones are a known gap in these copies; in checked studies unresolved V genes cover under half, and the rest lacks a known reason. Recorded for this sample are approximately 220,000 clones; over 80% of them occurred a single time. The top ten clonotypes cover roughly 0.75% of the sample. Material: PBMCs. The receptors shown here come from a boy aged 2 to 10 in good health and CMV-seronegative.

The genes are TRBV7-2 and TRBJ1-2; D not resolved. Deletions cut 2 bases from V and 10 bases from J, with 11 bases between. The CDR3 is 12 residues long. Per germline, CDR1 SGHTA and CDR2 FQGNSA. Written as DNA, the CDR3 is TGTGCCAGCAGCTTATTGGGAGGACTCTACACCTTC. Its translation: CASSLLGGLYTF.

V is TRBV27 and J is TRBJ2-5; 10 positions match TRBD2. The closer fit of TRBJ2-7 to the DNA end suggests the J call may be wrong. Looked up from germline, CDR1 is MNHEY and CDR2 is SMNVEV (reference sequence). The CDR3 consists of 15 residues. The CDR3 sequence is CASSLVGLADYEQYF. Written as DNA, the CDR3 is TGTGCCAGCAGTTTAGTAGGACTAGCGGATTACGAGCAGTACTTC.

The chain is built from TRBV2 and TRBJ2-4; 10 positions match TRBD2. Losses at the gene ends were 3 bases for V and 10 bases for J; bases not matched to a gene: 6. This CDR3 region has 14 residues. Germline lookup yields CDR1 SNHLY and CDR2 FYNNEI. CDR3 loop: CASSDGLAGAIQYF. The CDR3 bases are TGTGCCAGCAGTGATGGGCTAGCGGGGGCAATTCAGTACTTC.

This chain joins TRBV4-1 and TRBJ1-5, with 7 bases identical to TRBD1. Losses at the gene ends were 1 base for V and 1 base for J; bases not matched to a gene: 1. This CDR3 comprises 15 residues. The germline V gene encodes CDR1 MGHRA and CDR2 YSYEKL. For the CDR3, the DNA is TGCGCCAGCAGCCAAGCCAGGGGGAGCAATCAGCCCCAGCATTTT. Its protein product is CASSQARGSNQPQHF.

The chain is built from TRBV13 and TRBJ2-2, with 11 bases aligning to TRBD2. Germline loops: CDR1 PRHDT, CDR2 FYEKMQ (reference sequence). V trimming: 5 bases; J trimming: 2 bases; junction bases outside the gene matches: 4. This CDR3 region has 16 residues. CDR3 sequence reads: CASSPTSGDNTGELFF. The CDR3 coding sequence is TGTGCCAGCAGCCCGACTAGCGGGGACAACACCGGGGAGCTGTTTTTT. The whole variable domain, remainder taken from reference TRBV13 and TRBJ2-2, is AAGVIQSPRHLIKEKRETATLKCYPIPRHDTVYWYQQGPGQDPQFLISFYEKMQSDKGSIPDRFSAQQFSDYHSELNMSSLELGDSALYFCASSPTSGDNTGELFFGEGSRLTVL.

This clone was seen a handful of times. The chain employs TRBV11-3 and TRBJ2-1; 9 nucleotides line up with TRBD1. V lost 5 bases to trimming and J lost 6 bases; unmatched junction nucleotides: 5. Germline V gives CDR1 SGHNT, CDR2 YENEEA. This CDR3 contains 14 residues. The CDR3: CASSTDRGSNEQFF. CDR3 DNA sequence: TGTGCCAGCAGCACGGACAGGGGTAGCAATGAGCAGTTCTTC.

This clone has just a few counts. CDR3 amino acids: CASSVIAGNYNEQFF. The CDR3 DNA sequence: TGCGCCAGCAGCGTTATAGCGGGAAACTACAATGAGCAGTTCTTC. The chain couples TRBV5-1 to TRBJ2-1; 8 bases agree with TRBD2. The CDR3 length is 15 residues. Germline V CDR1 and CDR2: SGHRS, YFSETQ. V shed 4 bases and J 3 bases; nucleotides not matched to a gene: 6.

This chain links TRBV4-1 with TRBJ1-2; D is perhaps TRBD1 (6 bases). Per the germline V gene, CDR1 is MGHRA and CDR2 is YSYEKL. Deletions cut 1 base from V and 2 bases from J, with 11 bases between. CDR3 length: 15 residues. CDR3 in DNA: TGCGCCAGCAGCCAAGTAGACAGGCCCAACTATGGCTACACCTTC. It yields the protein CASSQVDRPNYGYTF.

The chain has TRBV6-5 and TRBJ2-7; 10 bases match TRBD1. CDR1 is MNHEY, CDR2 SVGAGI, per germline. There are 14 residues in the CDR3. J gave up 4 bases and V 7 bases, and 7 bases lay outside the gene matches. The DNA for the CDR3 is TGTGCCAGCACAGGTGGACAGGGGGTGTACGAGCAGTACTTC. This gives the protein CASTGGQGVYEQYF.

The chain links TRBV9 to TRBJ2-2; TRBD1 matches at 8 bases. Unmatched junction bases numbered 9, after V lost 2 bases and J lost 3 bases. Looked up from germline, CDR1 is SGDLS and CDR2 is YYNGEE. The CDR3 is made up of 17 amino acids. CDR3 residues: CASSVPTDRVDTGELFF. Written as DNA, the CDR3 is TGTGCCAGCAGCGTTCCGACGGACAGGGTCGACACCGGGGAGCTGTTTTTT.

V and J are TRBV29-1 and TRBJ2-3; 7 bases line up with TRBD1. J was trimmed by 2 bases and V by 8 bases; bases with no gene match: 7. This CDR3 is 13 amino acids long. CDR1 and CDR2 (germline): SQVTM, ANQGSEA. The CDR3 spells CSFRDSLTDTQYF. In DNA, the CDR3 is TGCAGCTTTCGGGACAGCCTCACAGATACGCAGTATTTT.

This chain's CDR3 is CASRGQVTYEQYF. DNA of the CDR3: TGTGCCAGCAGGGGACAGGTTACCTACGAGCAGTACTTC. The chain combines TRBV11-2 with TRBJ2-7; TRBD1 aligns across 8 bases. The germline CDR1 and CDR2 sequences are SGHAT and FQNNGV. The CDR3 length is 13 residues. Trimming took 6 bases from V and 2 from J; bases not matched to a gene: 3.

This chain uses TRBV27 with TRBJ2-5, with D possibly TRBD1 on 5 matching bases. There are 13 residues in the CDR3. Trimming shortened V by 8 bases and J by 4 bases, and 14 bases separated the two germline ends. CDR1 MNHEY and CDR2 SMNVEV come from the germline V gene (reference sequence). CDR3 sequence: CASGLGVLETQYF. CDR3 coding DNA: TGTGCCAGCGGATTAGGGGTGTTAGAGACCCAGTACTTC.

The V gene is TRBV9, the J gene TRBJ1-6; tentatively, D is TRBD1 (5 bases). V was clipped by 4 bases and J by 3 bases, with 14 bases between them. CDR1 and CDR2 (germline): SGDLS, YYNGEE. The CDR3 loop spans 16 amino acids. The CDR3 nucleotides are TGTGCCAGCAGCCCACGTGGGGGGAACTATAATTCACCCCTCCACTTT. Its translation: CASSPRGGNYNSPLHF.

The V and J genes are TRBV13 and TRBJ2-7; TRBD2 aligns across 8 bases. The CDR3 has 12 residues. V lost 0 bases to trimming and J lost 11 bases; unmatched junction nucleotides: 3. Looked up from germline, CDR1 is PRHDT and CDR2 is FYEKMQ (reference sequence). CDR3 DNA: TGTGCCAGCAGCTTAGGCCGTAGCGGGGAGTACTTC. Protein: CASSLGRSGEYF.

The CDR3 region has the DNA TGTGCCAGCAGTGAGAGGACAGGGGGCCCCTACGAGCAGTACTTC. This encodes CASSERTGGPYEQYF. The chain employs TRBV6-1 and TRBJ2-7; 11 bases are shared with TRBD1. The germline V gene has CDR1 MNHNS and CDR2 SASEGT. The CDR3 totals 15 residues. Unmatched junction bases numbered 3, after V lost 3 bases and J lost 2 bases.

The V gene is TRBV30, the J gene TRBJ1-1; no clear D. V lost 1 base and J 6 bases, leaving 15 bases between the germline ends. This CDR3 is 14 amino acids long. CDR1 is GTSNPN, CDR2 SVGIG, per germline (reference sequence). The CDR3 region is CAWSDPGLVPEAFF. CDR3 DNA: TGTGCCTGGAGTGACCCAGGTTTGGTCCCTGAAGCTTTCTTT.

The chain couples TRBV5-6 to TRBJ1-5; no definite D call. Germline V lookup: CDR1 SGHDT, CDR2 YYEEEE. With 0 bases removed from V and 6 bases from J, the gap between germline ends came to 7 bases. The CDR3 length is 13 residues. The CDR3 DNA follows: TGTGCCAGCAGCTTGGGAGGGTTTCAGCCCCAGCATTTT. It codes for CASSLGGFQPQHF.

V usage is TRBV9 and J usage is TRBJ2-3, with 10 bases fitting TRBD2. The ends lost 0 bases at V and 0 bases at J; junction bases unmatched: 1. CDR1 SGDLS and CDR2 YYNGEE come from the germline V gene. The CDR3 loop spans 16 amino acids. The CDR3 coding sequence is TGTGCCAGCAGCGTAGGAGCGGGAGGGAGCACAGATACGCAGTATTTT. Amino acid sequence: CASSVGAGGSTDTQYF.

The chain uses TRBV5-4 and TRBJ1-2; 7 bases fit TRBD1. CDR1 and CDR2 (germline): SGHNT, YYREEE (reference sequence). This CDR3 has 15 residues. The V gene end was trimmed by 4 bases and the J gene end by 8 bases; junction bases not matched to a gene: 14. This chain's CDR3 is CASSPNGQAPLGYTF. The DNA for the CDR3 is TGTGCCAGCAGCCCGAACGGACAGGCCCCCTTGGGCTACACCTTC.

This clone showed up just once. Here the CDR3 reads CASRDPPWTSGRADTGELFF. CDR3 DNA: TGTGCCAGCAGGGATCCACCCTGGACTAGCGGGAGGGCGGACACCGGGGAGCTGTTTTTT. The chain combines TRBV2 with TRBJ2-2, with 15 bases identical to TRBD2. With 6 bases clipped from V and 3 bases from J, the junction kept 14 bases outside the gene matches. Germline values: CDR1 SNHLY, CDR2 FYNNEI. This CDR3 has 20 amino acids.

This clone turned up a few times. This chain uses TRBV6-1 with TRBJ1-1; no reliable D call. CDR1 MNHNS and CDR2 SASEGT come from the germline V gene. V lost 7 bases and J lost 3, with 15 bases in between. The CDR3 spans 14 residues. The CDR3 spells CASTAHPPYTEAFF. DNA of the CDR3: TGTGCCAGCACCGCACATCCCCCGTACACTGAAGCTTTCTTT.

This clone has just a few counts. DNA for the CDR3: TGTGCCAGCAGTTACCGGGACAGGGGGCTGGGAACTGAAGCTTTCTTT. It codes for CASSYRDRGLGTEAFF. J is TRBJ1-1 and V is TRBV27, with 12 bases aligning to TRBD1. Germline assignment: CDR1 MNHEY and CDR2 SMNVEV (reference sequence). V trimming: 4 bases; J trimming: 5 bases; junction bases outside the gene matches: 8. This CDR3 comprises 16 residues.

J is TRBJ1-3 and V is TRBV25-1, with 7 nucleotides matching TRBD1. Germline values: CDR1 MGHDK, CDR2 SYGVNS. There are 16 residues in the CDR3. Germline trimming cut 2 bases from V and 0 bases from J; bases unmatched to any gene: 4. This CDR3 is CASSEKGASSGNTIYF. DNA for the CDR3: TGTGCCAGCAGTGAAAAGGGGGCGAGCTCTGGAAACACCATATATTTT.

The genes are TRBV7-6 and TRBJ2-6; D is possibly TRBD2 (6 bases). V was trimmed by 5 bases and J by 0 bases, leaving 11 bases between them. The CDR3 has 16 residues. Germline V gene lookup returns CDR1 SGHVS and CDR2 FNYEAQ. The CDR3 nucleotides are TGTGCCAGCAGCCCCACGGGGGTCTCTGGGGCCAACGTCCTGACTTTC. Protein sequence: CASSPTGVSGANVLTF.

V usage is TRBV11-2 and J usage is TRBJ2-1, with TRBD2 matching 7 bases. Germline CDR1 SGHAT, CDR2 FQNNGV. The ends lost 4 bases at V and 3 bases at J; junction bases unmatched: 6. CDR3 length: 15 residues. CDR3: CASSSLADYYNEQFF. CDR3 DNA: TGTGCCAGCAGCTCCCTAGCGGACTACTACAATGAGCAGTTCTTC.

The V gene is TRBV12-2, the J gene TRBJ2-3; TRBD2, the table's D call, was not compared with the DNA. TRBV12-2 is described as a pseudogene. This CDR3 region has 17 residues. CDR3 sequence: CASRLASSGGGTDTQYF. DNA for the CDR3: TGTGCAAGTCGCTTAGCGTCCAGCGGAGGGGGCACAGATACGCAGTATTTT.